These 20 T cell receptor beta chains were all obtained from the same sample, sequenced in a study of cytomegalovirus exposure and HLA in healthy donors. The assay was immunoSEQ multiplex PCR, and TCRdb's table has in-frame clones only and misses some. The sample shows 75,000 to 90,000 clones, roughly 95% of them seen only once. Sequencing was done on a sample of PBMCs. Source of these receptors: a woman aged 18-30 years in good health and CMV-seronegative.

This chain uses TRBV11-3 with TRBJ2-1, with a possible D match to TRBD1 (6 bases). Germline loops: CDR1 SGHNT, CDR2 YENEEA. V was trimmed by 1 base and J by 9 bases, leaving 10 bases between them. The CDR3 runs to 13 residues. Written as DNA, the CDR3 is TGTGCCAGCAGCTTAGTCCCAGGGGCTGAGCAGTTCTTC. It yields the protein CASSLVPGAEQFF.

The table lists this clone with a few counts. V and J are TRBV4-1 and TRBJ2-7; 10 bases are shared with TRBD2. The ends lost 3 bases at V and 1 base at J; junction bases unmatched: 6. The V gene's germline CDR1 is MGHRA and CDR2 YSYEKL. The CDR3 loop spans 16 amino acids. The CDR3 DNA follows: TGCGCCAGCAGCCAGGACTATAGCGGGAGGTCCTACGAGCAGTACTTC. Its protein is CASSQDYSGRSYEQYF.

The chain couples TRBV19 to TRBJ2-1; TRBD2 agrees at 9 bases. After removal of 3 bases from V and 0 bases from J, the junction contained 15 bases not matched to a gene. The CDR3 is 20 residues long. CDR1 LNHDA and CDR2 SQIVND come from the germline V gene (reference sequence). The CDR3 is CASSIVGLGASGASYNEQFF. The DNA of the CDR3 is TGTGCCAGTAGTATCGTGGGGCTTGGGGCTAGCGGGGCCTCCTACAATGAGCAGTTCTTC.

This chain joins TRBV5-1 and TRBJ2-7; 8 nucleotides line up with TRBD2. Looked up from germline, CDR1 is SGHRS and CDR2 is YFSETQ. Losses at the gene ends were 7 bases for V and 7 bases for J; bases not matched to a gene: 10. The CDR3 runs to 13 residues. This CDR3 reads CASRPSGGREQYF. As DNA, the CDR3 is TGCGCCAGCCGACCCTCGGGAGGGCGTGAGCAGTACTTC.

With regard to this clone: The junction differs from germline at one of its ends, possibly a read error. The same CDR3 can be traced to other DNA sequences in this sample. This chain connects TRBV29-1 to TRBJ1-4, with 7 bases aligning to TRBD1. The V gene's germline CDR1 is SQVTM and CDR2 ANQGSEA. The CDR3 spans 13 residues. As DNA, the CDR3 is TGTAGCGTTGAAGGGGGCCCGAATGAAAAACTGTTTTTT. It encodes CSVEGGPNEKLFF.

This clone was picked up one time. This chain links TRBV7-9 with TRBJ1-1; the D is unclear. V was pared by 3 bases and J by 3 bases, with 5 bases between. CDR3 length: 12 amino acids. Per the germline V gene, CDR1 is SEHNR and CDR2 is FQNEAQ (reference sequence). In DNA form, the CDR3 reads TGTGCCAGCAGCTTCACGGACACTGAAGCTTTCTTT. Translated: CASSFTDTEAFF.

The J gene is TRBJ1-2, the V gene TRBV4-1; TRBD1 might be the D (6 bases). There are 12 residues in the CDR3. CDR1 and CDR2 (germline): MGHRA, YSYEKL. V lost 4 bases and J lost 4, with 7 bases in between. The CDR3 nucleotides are TGCGCCAGCAGCCTGGACAGCTATGGCTACACCTTC. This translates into CASSLDSYGYTF.

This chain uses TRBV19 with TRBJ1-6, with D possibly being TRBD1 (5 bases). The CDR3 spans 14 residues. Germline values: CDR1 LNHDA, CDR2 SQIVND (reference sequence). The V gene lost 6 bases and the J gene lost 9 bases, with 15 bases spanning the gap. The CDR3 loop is CASRPIGGISPLHF. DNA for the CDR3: TGTGCCAGTAGGCCCATCGGGGGGATTTCACCCCTCCACTTT.

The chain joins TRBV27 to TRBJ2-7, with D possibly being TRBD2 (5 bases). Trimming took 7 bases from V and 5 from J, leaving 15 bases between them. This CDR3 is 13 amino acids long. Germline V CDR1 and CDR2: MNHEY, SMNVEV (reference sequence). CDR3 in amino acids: CASIDYSGHEQYF. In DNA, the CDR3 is TGTGCCAGCATCGACTACTCCGGGCACGAGCAGTACTTC.

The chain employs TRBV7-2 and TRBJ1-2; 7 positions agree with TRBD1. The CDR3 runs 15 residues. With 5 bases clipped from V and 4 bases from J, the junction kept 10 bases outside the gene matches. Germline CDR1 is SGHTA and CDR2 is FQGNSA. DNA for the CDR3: TGTGCCAGCAGCGGACGACAGGGTGGACTCTATGGCTACACCTTC. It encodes CASSGRQGGLYGYTF. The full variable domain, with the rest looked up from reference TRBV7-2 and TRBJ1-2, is GAGVSQSPSNKVTEKGKDVELRCDPISGHTALYWYRQSLGQGLEFLIYFQGNSAPDKSGLPSDRFSAERTGGSVSTLTIQRTQQEDSAVYLCASSGRQGGLYGYTFGSGTRLTVV.

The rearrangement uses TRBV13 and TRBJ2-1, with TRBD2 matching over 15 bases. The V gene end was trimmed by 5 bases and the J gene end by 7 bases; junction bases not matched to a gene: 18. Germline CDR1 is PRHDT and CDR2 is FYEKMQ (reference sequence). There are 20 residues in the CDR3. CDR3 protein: CASSPTGQPGLAGGENEQFF. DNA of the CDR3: TGTGCCAGCAGCCCGACGGGGCAGCCTGGACTAGCGGGGGGGGAGAATGAGCAGTTCTTC. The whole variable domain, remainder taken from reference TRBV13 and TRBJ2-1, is AAGVIQSPRHLIKEKRETATLKCYPIPRHDTVYWYQQGPGQDPQFLISFYEKMQSDKGSIPDRFSAQQFSDYHSELNMSSLELGDSALYFCASSPTGQPGLAGGENEQFFGPGTRLTVL.

The CDR3 is CAWGGRHSTDTQYF. CDR3 DNA: TGTGCCTGGGGCGGGAGACACAGCACAGATACGCAGTATTTT. The rearrangement joins TRBV30 to TRBJ2-3, with 7 bases aligning to TRBD2. The CDR3 spans 14 residues. Trimming at V came to 5 bases and at J to 0 bases, leaving 5 bases not matched to a gene. Germline lookup yields CDR1 GTSNPN and CDR2 SVGIG (reference sequence).

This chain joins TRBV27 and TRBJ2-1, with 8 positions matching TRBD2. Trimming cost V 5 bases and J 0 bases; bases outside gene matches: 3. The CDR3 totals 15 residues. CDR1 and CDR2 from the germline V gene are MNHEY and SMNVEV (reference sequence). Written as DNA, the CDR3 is TGTGCCAGCAGTAAGGGGACTAGCTCCTACAATGAGCAGTTCTTC. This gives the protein CASSKGTSSYNEQFF.

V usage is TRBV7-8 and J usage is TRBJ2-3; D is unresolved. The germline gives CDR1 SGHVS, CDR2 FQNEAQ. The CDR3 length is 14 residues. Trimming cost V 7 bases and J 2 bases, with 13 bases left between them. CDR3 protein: CASNQMAATDTQYF. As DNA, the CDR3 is TGTGCCAGCAACCAGATGGCCGCCACAGATACGCAGTATTTT. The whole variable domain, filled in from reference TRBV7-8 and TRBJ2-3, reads GAGVSQSPRYKVAKRGQDVALRCDPISGHVSLFWYQQALGQGPEFLTYFQNEAQLDKSGLPSDRFFAERPEGSVSTLKIQRTQQEDSAVYLCASNQMAATDTQYFGPGTRLTVL.

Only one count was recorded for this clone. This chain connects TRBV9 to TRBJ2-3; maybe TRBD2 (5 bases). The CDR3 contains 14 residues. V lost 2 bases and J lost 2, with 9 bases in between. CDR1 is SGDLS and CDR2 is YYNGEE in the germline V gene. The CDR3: CASSVSGFTDTQYF. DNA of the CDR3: TGTGCCAGCAGCGTCTCGGGATTCACAGATACGCAGTATTTT. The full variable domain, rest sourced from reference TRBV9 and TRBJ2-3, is DSGVTQTPKHLITATGQRVTLRCSPRSGDLSVYWYQQSLDQGLQFLIQYYNGEERAKGNILERFSAQQFPDLHSELNLSSLELGDSALYFCASSVSGFTDTQYFGPGTRLTVL.

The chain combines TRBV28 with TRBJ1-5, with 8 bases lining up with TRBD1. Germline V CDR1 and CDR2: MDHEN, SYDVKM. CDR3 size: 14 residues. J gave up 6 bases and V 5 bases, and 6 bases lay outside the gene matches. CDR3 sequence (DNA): TGTGCCAGCAGTGCAGGGGGCGGGATTCAGCCCCAGCATTTT. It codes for CASSAGGGIQPQHF.

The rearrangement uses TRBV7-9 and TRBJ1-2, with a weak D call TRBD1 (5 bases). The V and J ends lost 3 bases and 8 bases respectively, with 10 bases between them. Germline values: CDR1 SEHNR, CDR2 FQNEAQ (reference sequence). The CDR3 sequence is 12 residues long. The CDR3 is CASSFGRGGYTF. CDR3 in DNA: TGTGCCAGCAGCTTCGGGCGGGGGGGCTACACCTTC.

CDR3 sequence: CASSVTSGGGQETQYF. CDR3 bases: TGTGCCAGCAGTGTGACTAGCGGAGGGGGACAAGAGACCCAGTACTTC. V is TRBV6-1 and J is TRBJ2-5; 9 positions agree with TRBD2. Looked up from germline, CDR1 is MNHNS and CDR2 is SASEGT. The CDR3 sequence is 16 residues long. V lost 4 bases to trimming and J lost 2 bases; unmatched junction nucleotides: 8.

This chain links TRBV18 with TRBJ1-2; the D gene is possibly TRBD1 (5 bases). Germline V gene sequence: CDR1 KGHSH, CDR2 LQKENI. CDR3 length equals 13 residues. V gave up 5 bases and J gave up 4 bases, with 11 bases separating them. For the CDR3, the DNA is TGTGCCAGCTCATTACAGGATCCCTATGGCTACACCTTC. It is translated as CASSLQDPYGYTF.

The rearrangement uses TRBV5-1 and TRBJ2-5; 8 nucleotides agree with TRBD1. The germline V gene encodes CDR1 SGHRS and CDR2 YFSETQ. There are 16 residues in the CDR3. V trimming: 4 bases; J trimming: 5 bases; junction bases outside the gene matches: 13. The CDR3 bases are TGCGCCAGCAGCACCCGCGCTAACAGGGGGGTGGAGACCCAGTACTTC. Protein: CASSTRANRGVETQYF. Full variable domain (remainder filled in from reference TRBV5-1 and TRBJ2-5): KAGVTQTPRYLIKTRGQQVTLSCSPISGHRSVSWYQQTPGQGLQFLFEYFSETQRNKGNFPGRFSGRQFSNSRSEMNVSTLELGDSALYLCASSTRANRGVETQYFGPGTRLLVL.